This section outlines one T cell receptor (beta chain) sequence together with its context. Its antigen is currently unknown. With V trimmed by 2 bases and J by 7 bases, 4 bases remained unmatched. The germline V gene encodes CDR1 SGHNT and CDR2 YENEEA. The CDR3 covers 13 residues. This sample was taken from a study of cytomegalovirus exposure and HLA in healthy donors. General study results and limits: In a later analysis, DRB1 alleles had the most associated TCRs; HLA-C alleles the fewest.

The PCR was carried out with 60 Vbeta primers and 13 Jbeta primers. Original processing notes: Later, tens of millions of unique TCR beta chains were counted in an analysis, and roughly 11 million of them were shared. Generated by immunoSEQ multiplex PCR, the TCRdb table keeps only in-frame clones and is missing some. V and J calls and clone size are given by that table; D and trimming were obtained from the DNA. The table includes approximately 100,000 clones, under 85% detected once. Material: PBMCs. The origin of this receptor is a woman aged 40-49 years in good health and CMV-seropositive. The V gene is TRBV11-3, the J gene TRBJ1-1; 7 nucleotides align to TRBD1. CDR3 region: CASSLKTGFEAFF. DNA for the CDR3: TGTGCCAGCAGCTTAAAGACAGGGTTTGAAGCTTTCTTT. Together with reference TRBV11-3 and TRBJ1-1, the CDR3 gives the full variable domain: EAGVVQSPRYKIIEKKQPVAFWCNPISGHNTLYWYLQNLGQGPELLIRYENEEAVDDSQLPKDRFSAERLKGVDSTLKIQPAELGDSAVYLCASSLKTGFEAFFGQGTRLTVV.